This entry lists 20 T cell receptor beta chains sequenced from one sample in a study of T cells in Graves' hyperthyroidism and ophthalmopathy. TCR beta CDR3 sequences were amplified from RNA transcripts. The HTBI primer set drove a first-round RT-PCR of the TCR CDR3. MiXCR was run by TCRdb on the multiplex PCR reads, yielding one entry per CDR3 protein. The sample consists of approximately 400,000 distinct CDR3 sequences, about a fifth of them appearing once. The sample comprised blood. The receptors shown here come from a man aged 18 to 29 with Graves' ophthalmopathy.

The table lists this clonotype with many counts. An end of the junction differs from the germline gene, which may be a read error. The rearrangement joins TRBV6-5 to TRBJ2-7; the match to TRBD1 covers 9 bases. The CDR3 spans 15 residues. The germline V gene encodes CDR1 MNHEY and CDR2 SVGAGI. The CDR3 is CASSNSGTGPYEQYF. CDR3 in DNA: TGTGCCAGCAGTAACTCCGGGACAGGGCCCTACGAGCAGTACTTC.

This clonotype appeared a few times. The chain is built from TRBV24-1 and TRBJ1-2, with unresolved D. Germline V lookup: CDR1 KGHDR, CDR2 SFDVKD. Trimming removed 5 bases from V and 7 bases from J, with 13 bases in between. This CDR3 is 13 amino acids long. The CDR3 nucleotides read TGTGCCACCAGTGCCGAGCCCCGCACTGGCTACACCTTC. This gives the protein CATSAEPRTGYTF.

This clonotype has at least ten counts. The gene calls are TRBV3-1 and TRBJ1-1; perhaps TRBD1 as D (5 bases). The CDR3 is 15 amino acids. V lost 1 base to trimming and J lost 5 bases, with 14 bases between them. Germline values: CDR1 LGHDT, CDR2 YNNKEL (reference sequence). In DNA, the CDR3 is TGTGCCAGCAGCCAAGGGGCAGGGCTTTGGACTGAAGCTTTCTTT. It is translated as CASSQGAGLWTEAFF.

This clonotype was recorded at least ten times. The chain combines TRBV11-3 with TRBJ2-5; 12 nucleotides agree with TRBD1. Germline assignment: CDR1 SGHNT and CDR2 YENEEA. This CDR3 region has 15 residues. Unmatched junction bases numbered 5, after V lost 5 bases and J lost 4 bases. CDR3 DNA sequence: TGTGCCAGCAGCCCGGGACAGGGGGCGCCAGAGACCCAGTACTTC. It encodes CASSPGQGAPETQYF.

This clonotype was seen at least ten times. This chain joins TRBV7-6 and TRBJ2-2, with no clear D. Germline V lookup: CDR1 SGHVS, CDR2 FNYEAQ. V gave up 0 bases and J gave up 0 bases, with 5 bases separating them. This CDR3 has 15 residues. For the CDR3, the DNA is TGTGCCAGCAGCTTAGCGCCCTCGAACACCGGGGAGCTGTTTTTT. Translating gives CASSLAPSNTGELFF.

J is TRBJ2-7 and V is TRBV6-1, with D unresolved. The CDR3 has 14 residues. The V end lost 9 bases, the J end lost 0 bases, and 15 bases lay between the germline ends. From germline, CDR1 is MNHNS and CDR2 SASEGT. The CDR3 nucleotides read TGTGCCAGATGTAGTTGCCACGGCTCCTACGAGCAGTACTTC. Protein product: CARCSCHGSYEQYF.

This clonotype was found many times. The chain is built from TRBV7-2 and TRBJ2-5; 13 bases are shared with TRBD2. This CDR3 is built from 15 residues. Losses at the gene ends were 6 bases for V and 4 bases for J; bases not matched to a gene: 5. Germline V lookup: CDR1 SGHTA, CDR2 FQGNSA. The CDR3 protein is CASSGTSGAGETQYF. CDR3 in DNA: TGTGCCAGCAGTGGGACTAGCGGGGCCGGAGAGACCCAGTACTTC.

This clonotype appeared a few times. The V call is TRBV19, the J call TRBJ1-5; tentatively, D is TRBD1 (5 bases). The CDR3 is 15 amino acids. The V end was cut by 6 bases, the J end by 4 bases, with 16 bases between. The germline CDR1 and CDR2 sequences are LNHDA and SQIVND (reference sequence). This chain's CDR3 is CASSPGTSLNQPQHF. CDR3 DNA: TGTGCCAGTAGCCCTGGGACCTCCTTAAATCAGCCCCAGCATTTT. Together with reference TRBV19 and TRBJ1-5, the CDR3 gives the full variable domain: DGGITQSPKYLFRKEGQNVTLSCEQNLNHDAMYWYRQDPGQGLRLIYYSQIVNDFQKGDIAEGYSVSREKKESFPLTVTSAQKNPTAFYLCASSPGTSLNQPQHFGDGTRLSIL.

There are many counts of this clonotype. This chain uses TRBV7-6 with TRBJ2-2; the match to TRBD1 covers 8 bases. The CDR3 loop spans 14 amino acids. The trim removed 0 bases at V and 6 bases at J, leaving 0 bases unmatched. Germline CDR1 and CDR2: SGHVS and FNYEAQ. The CDR3 is CASSLAQGAGELFF. CDR3 coding DNA: TGTGCCAGCAGCTTAGCACAGGGGGCCGGGGAGCTGTTTTTT.

The genes are TRBV15 and TRBJ1-4; 9 bases align to TRBD1. Germline values: CDR1 LNHNV, CDR2 YYDKDF (reference sequence). The J segment lost 6 bases and the V segment lost 1 base, leaving 6 bases of the junction unmatched. The CDR3 totals 16 residues. The CDR3 DNA reads as TGTGCCACCAGCAGAGGTCGAGGACAGGGGTATGAAAAACTGTTTTTT. Translation gives CATSRGRGQGYEKLFF.

The chain employs TRBV11-3 and TRBJ2-2; D is unclear. CDR3 length: 16 amino acids. V was cut by 5 bases and J by 5 bases, with 18 bases left in between. Germline CDR1 reads SGHNT; CDR2 reads YENEEA. CDR3 in DNA: TGTGCCAGCAGCGGTGCTACCGGTGGATGGACCGGGGAGCTGTTTTTT. Amino acids: CASSGATGGWTGELFF. Together with reference TRBV11-3 and TRBJ2-2, the CDR3 gives the full variable domain: EAGVVQSPRYKIIEKKQPVAFWCNPISGHNTLYWYLQNLGQGPELLIRYENEEAVDDSQLPKDRFSAERLKGVDSTLKIQPAELGDSAVYLCASSGATGGWTGELFFGEGSRLTVL.

This clonotype was observed at least ten times. The V gene is TRBV10-3, the J gene TRBJ2-1; 8 nucleotides match TRBD1. CDR3 length: 14 residues. Germline CDR1 is ENHRY and CDR2 is SYGVKD. V gave up 0 bases and J gave up 6 bases; unmatched junction bases: 1. This CDR3 reads CAISESTGANEQFF. The CDR3 bases are TGTGCCATCAGTGAGTCGACAGGGGCCAATGAGCAGTTCTTC.

This clonotype was counted ten times or more. The rearrangement joins TRBV3-1 to TRBJ1-5, with D possibly being TRBD1 (5 bases). Germline loops: CDR1 LGHDT, CDR2 YNNKEL (reference sequence). Trimming stripped 2 bases from V and 0 bases from J, with 5 bases between. CDR3 length equals 14 residues. For the CDR3, the DNA is TGTGCCAGCAGCCAACAGGGTAGCAATCAGCCCCAGCATTTT. It specifies CASSQQGSNQPQHF.

This clonotype was observed many times. The gene calls are TRBV7-3 and TRBJ2-5; TRBD2 matches at 12 bases. V shed 0 bases and J 4 bases; nucleotides not matched to a gene: 3. The CDR3 covers 16 residues. Germline CDR1 reads SGHTA; CDR2 reads FQGTGA. The CDR3 nucleotides are TGTGCCAGCAGCTTAACACTAGCGGGGGGTGGAGAGACCCAGTACTTC. Protein product: CASSLTLAGGGETQYF.

This clonotype was recorded at least ten times. The V and J genes are TRBV11-1 and TRBJ1-6, with no clear D. The CDR3 length is 13 residues. Trimming left V 4 bases short and J 7 bases short, with 8 bases between. CDR1 SGHAT and CDR2 FQDESV come from the germline V gene (reference sequence). As DNA, the CDR3 is TGTGCCAGCAGCTACGGACTCAATTCACCCCTCCACTTT. Translating it yields CASSYGLNSPLHF.

This clonotype was seen only a few times. V usage is TRBV10-3 and J usage is TRBJ2-2; no definite D call. This CDR3 comprises 18 residues. Trimming pared 0 bases from V and 0 bases from J, leaving 14 bases between. Germline values: CDR1 ENHRY, CDR2 SYGVKD. Here the CDR3 DNA reads TGTGCCATCAGTGAGTCCTGGGCTGGGCCCGCGAACACCGGGGAGCTGTTTTTT. Its translation is CAISESWAGPANTGELFF.

In this sample, this clonotype turned up many times. The genes are TRBV11-2 and TRBJ2-5; no clear D gene. With 2 bases removed from V and 2 bases from J, the gap between germline ends came to 12 bases. Germline CDR1 and CDR2: SGHAT and FQNNGV. The CDR3 is 15 residues long. CDR3 amino acids: CASSLQRVRQETQYF. The CDR3 coding sequence is TGTGCCAGCAGCTTACAAAGGGTCCGGCAAGAGACCCAGTACTTC.

In its sample, this clonotype was seen many times. The V and J genes are TRBV2 and TRBJ2-1; TRBD1 matches 7 bases. CDR1 and CDR2 from the germline V gene are SNHLY and FYNNEI. CDR3 length: 14 amino acids. Trimming removed 8 bases from V and 6 bases from J; junction bases left unmatched: 10. This CDR3 is CASDRGNRGNEQFF. The CDR3 bases are TGTGCCAGCGATCGGGGAAACAGGGGCAATGAGCAGTTCTTC.

The chain employs TRBV10-3 and TRBJ2-1; 11 nucleotides align to TRBD2. With 4 bases clipped from V and 0 bases from J, the junction kept 8 bases outside the gene matches. The length of the CDR3 is 18 residues. The V gene's germline CDR1 is ENHRY and CDR2 SYGVKD. Written as DNA, the CDR3 is TGTGCCATCAGTGGGCGGGCTAGCGGGGGGAGCTCCTACAATGAGCAGTTCTTC. This encodes CAISGRASGGSSYNEQFF.

There are many counts of this clonotype. V is TRBV12-3 or TRBV12-4 and J is TRBJ2-3, with D maybe TRBD2 (6 bases). V was cut by 7 bases and J by 2 bases, with 16 bases left in between. The CDR3 spans 15 residues. The CDR3, as DNA: TGTGCCAGCACCCCTGCGGGGCGCCACACAGATACGCAGTATTTT. This codes for CASTPAGRHTDTQYF.